This T cell receptor beta chain originates from a study of identifying expanded T cells in peripheral blood. General study findings and limits: Across healthy donors, higher total template counts meant significantly greater roughly 2-week count variance.

Using immunoSEQ multiplex PCR, the repertoire was profiled, and TCRdb retains in-frame clones only, with some absent. The table shows some 54,000 clones, with approximately 79% occurring only once. The V end was cut by 5 bases, the J end by 7 bases, with 29 bases between. CDR1 is SEHNR, CDR2 FQNEAQ, per germline (reference sequence). The CDR3 runs 18 residues. Collection occurred without any documented infections or immune events in donors. By frequency in the sample, this clone is medium-sized. Its antigen is unidentified. The TCR comes from a person between 18 and 75 years old in good health. Sequencing was done on a sample of blood. This sequence joins TRBV7-9 and TRBJ1-1; possible D gene TRBD1, 6 bases. The CDR3: CASSMGLEQGGWKNEAFF. For the CDR3, the DNA is TGTGCCAGCAGCATGGGGTTGGAACAGGGTGGATGGAAGAATGAAGCTTTCTTT.